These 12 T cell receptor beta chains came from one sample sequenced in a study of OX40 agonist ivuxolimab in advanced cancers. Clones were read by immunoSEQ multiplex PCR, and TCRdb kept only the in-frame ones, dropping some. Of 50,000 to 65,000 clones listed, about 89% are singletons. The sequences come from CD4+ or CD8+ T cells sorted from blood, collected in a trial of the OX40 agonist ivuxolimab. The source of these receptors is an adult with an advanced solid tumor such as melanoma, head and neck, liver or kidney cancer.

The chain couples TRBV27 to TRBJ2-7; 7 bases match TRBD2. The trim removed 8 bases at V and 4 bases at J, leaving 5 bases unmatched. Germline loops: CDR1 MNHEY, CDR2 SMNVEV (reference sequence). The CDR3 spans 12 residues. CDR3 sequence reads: CASGGVRYEQYF. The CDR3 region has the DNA TGTGCCAGCGGGGGGGTGAGATACGAGCAGTACTTC.

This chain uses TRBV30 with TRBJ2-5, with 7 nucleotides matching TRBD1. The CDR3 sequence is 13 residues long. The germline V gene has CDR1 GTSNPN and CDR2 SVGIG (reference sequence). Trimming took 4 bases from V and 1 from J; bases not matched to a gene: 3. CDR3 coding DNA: TGTGCCTGGAACGCAGGGGGCCAAGAGACCCAGTACTTC. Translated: CAWNAGGQETQYF.

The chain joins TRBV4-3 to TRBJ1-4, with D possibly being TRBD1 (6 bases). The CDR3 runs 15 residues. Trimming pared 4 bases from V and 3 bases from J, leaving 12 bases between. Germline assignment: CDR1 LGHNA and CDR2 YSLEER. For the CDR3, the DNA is TGCGCCAGCAGCCCATGGGCAGGGGCTAATGAAAAACTGTTTTTT. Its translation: CASSPWAGANEKLFF.

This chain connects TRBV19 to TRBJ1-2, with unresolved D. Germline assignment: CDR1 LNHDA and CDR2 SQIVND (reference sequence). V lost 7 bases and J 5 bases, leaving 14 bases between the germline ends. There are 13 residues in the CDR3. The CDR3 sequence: CASNLGVGYGYTF. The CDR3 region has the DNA TGTGCCAGTAATCTGGGTGTCGGGTATGGCTACACCTTC.

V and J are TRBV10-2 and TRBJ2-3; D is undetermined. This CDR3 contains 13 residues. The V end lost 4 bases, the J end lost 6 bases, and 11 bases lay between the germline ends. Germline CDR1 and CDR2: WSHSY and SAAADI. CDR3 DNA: TGCGCCAGCAGTGCCGGAATTACCGATACGCAGTATTTT. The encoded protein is CASSAGITDTQYF.

The CDR3 DNA reads as TGTGCCAGCAGCTTCGTAGCGGACAATGAGCAGTTCTTC. This codes for CASSFVADNEQFF. The chain links TRBV7-9 to TRBJ2-1; the D gene is possibly TRBD2 (6 bases). Germline V lookup: CDR1 SEHNR, CDR2 FQNEAQ (reference sequence). The V and J ends lost 3 bases and 5 bases respectively, with 8 bases between them. The CDR3 has 13 residues. The full variable domain, rest sourced from reference TRBV7-9 and TRBJ2-1, is DTGVSQNPRHKITKRGQNVTFRCDPISEHNRLYWYRQTLGQGPEFLTYFQNEAQLEKSRLLSDRFSAERPKGSFSTLEIQRTEQGDSAMYLCASSFVADNEQFFGPGTRLTVL.

Written as DNA, the CDR3 is TGTGCCAGCAGCTTGGTCAGTAATCACGAGCAGTACTTC. This sequence encodes CASSLVSNHEQYF. This chain joins TRBV5-6 and TRBJ2-7; D uncertain. From germline, CDR1 is SGHDT and CDR2 YYEEEE. The V gene lost 0 bases and the J gene lost 5 bases, with 9 bases spanning the gap. This CDR3 has 13 residues.

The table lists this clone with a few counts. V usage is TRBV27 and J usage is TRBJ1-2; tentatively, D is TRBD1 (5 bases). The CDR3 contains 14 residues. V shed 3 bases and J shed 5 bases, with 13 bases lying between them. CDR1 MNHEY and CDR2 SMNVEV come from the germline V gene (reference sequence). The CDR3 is CASSLGDPAYGYTF. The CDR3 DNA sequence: TGTGCCAGCAGTTTGGGGGATCCCGCTTATGGCTACACCTTC.

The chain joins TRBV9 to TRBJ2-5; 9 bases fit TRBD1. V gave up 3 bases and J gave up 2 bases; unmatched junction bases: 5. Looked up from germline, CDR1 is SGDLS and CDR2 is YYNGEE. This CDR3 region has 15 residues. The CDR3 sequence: CASSERGQGQETQYF. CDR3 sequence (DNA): TGTGCCAGCAGCGAGAGGGGACAGGGACAAGAGACCCAGTACTTC. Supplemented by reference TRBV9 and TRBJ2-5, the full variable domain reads DSGVTQTPKHLITATGQRVTLRCSPRSGDLSVYWYQQSLDQGLQFLIQYYNGEERAKGNILERFSAQQFPDLHSELNLSSLELGDSALYFCASSERGQGQETQYFGPGTRLLVL.

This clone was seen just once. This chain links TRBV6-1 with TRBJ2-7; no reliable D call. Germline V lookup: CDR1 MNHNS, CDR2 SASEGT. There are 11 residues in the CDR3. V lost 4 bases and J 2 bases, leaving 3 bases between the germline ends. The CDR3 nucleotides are TGTGCCAGCAGTGTAACCTACGAGCAGTACTTC. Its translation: CASSVTYEQYF.

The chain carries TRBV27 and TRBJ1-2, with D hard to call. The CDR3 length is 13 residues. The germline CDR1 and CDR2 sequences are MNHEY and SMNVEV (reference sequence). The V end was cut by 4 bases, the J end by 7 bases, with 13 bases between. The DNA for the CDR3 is TGTGCCAGCAGTTATAACGACGGGAGTGGCTACACCTTC. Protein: CASSYNDGSGYTF.

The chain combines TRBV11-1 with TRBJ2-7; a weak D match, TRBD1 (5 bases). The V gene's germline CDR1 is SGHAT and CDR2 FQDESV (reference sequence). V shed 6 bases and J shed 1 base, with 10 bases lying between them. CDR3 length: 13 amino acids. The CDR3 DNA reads TGTGCCAGCAGTGCCGACAGATCCTACGAGCAGTACTTC. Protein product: CASSADRSYEQYF.